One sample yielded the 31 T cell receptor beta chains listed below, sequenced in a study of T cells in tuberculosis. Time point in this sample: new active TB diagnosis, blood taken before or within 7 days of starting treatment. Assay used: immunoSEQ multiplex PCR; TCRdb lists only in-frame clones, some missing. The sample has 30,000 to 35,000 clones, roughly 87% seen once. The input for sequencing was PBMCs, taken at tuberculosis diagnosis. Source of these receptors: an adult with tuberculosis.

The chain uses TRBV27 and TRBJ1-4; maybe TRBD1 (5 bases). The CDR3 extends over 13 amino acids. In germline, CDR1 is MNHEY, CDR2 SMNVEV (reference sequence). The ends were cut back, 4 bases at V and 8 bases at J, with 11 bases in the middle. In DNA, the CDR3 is TGTGCCAGCAGTTCCGGGGGTAACGAAAAACTGTTTTTT. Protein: CASSSGGNEKLFF. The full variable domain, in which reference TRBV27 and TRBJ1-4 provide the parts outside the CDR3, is EAQVTQNPRYLITVTGKKLTVTCSQNMNHEYMSWYRQDPGLGLRQIYYSMNVEVTDKGDVPEGYKVSRKEKRNFPLILESPSPNQTSLYFCASSSGGNEKLFFGSGTQLSVL.

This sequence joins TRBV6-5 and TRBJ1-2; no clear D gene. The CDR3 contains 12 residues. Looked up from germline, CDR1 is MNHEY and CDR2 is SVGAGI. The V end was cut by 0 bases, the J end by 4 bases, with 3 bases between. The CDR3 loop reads CASSYSGYGYTF. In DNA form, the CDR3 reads TGTGCCAGCAGTTACTCCGGCTATGGCTACACCTTC.

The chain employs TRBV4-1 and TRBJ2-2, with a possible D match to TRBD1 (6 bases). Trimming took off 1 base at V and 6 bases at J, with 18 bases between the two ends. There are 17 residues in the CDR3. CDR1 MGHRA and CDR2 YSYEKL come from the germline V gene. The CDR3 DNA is TGCGCCAGCAGCCAAGTTCCTGGCAGGGGAGTCGCCGGGGAGCTGTTTTTT. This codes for CASSQVPGRGVAGELFF.

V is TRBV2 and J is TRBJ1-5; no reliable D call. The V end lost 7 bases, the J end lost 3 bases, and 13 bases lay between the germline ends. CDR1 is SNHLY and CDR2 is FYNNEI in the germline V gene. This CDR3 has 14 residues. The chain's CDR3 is CASTREGFNQPQHF. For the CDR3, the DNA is TGTGCCAGCACGCGGGAGGGCTTCAATCAGCCCCAGCATTTT.

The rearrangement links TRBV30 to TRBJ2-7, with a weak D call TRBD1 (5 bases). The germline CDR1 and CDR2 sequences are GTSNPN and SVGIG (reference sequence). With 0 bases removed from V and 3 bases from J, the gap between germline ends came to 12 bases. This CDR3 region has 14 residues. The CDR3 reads CAWSVRPRVYEQYF. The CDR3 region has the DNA TGTGCCTGGAGTGTACGGCCCAGGGTCTACGAGCAGTACTTC.

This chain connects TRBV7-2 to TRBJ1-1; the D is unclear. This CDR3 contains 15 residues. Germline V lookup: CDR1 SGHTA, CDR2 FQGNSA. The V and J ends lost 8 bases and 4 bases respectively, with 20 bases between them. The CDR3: CASSVRRLPSTEAFF. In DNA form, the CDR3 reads TGTGCCAGCTCCGTAAGGAGGTTACCGTCCACTGAAGCTTTCTTT.

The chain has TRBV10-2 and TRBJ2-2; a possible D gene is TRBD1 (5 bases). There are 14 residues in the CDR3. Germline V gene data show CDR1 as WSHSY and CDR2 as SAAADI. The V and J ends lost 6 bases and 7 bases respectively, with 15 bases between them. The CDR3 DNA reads TGCGCCAGCAGGACAGCCCCTCAAGGCGGGGAGCTGTTTTTT. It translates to CASRTAPQGGELFF.

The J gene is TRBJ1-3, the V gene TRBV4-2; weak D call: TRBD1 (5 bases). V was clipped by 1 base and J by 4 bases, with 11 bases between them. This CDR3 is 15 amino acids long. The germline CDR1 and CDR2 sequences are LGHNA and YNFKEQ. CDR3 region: CASSQVGASGNTIYF. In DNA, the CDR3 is TGTGCCAGCAGCCAAGTAGGGGCTTCCGGAAACACCATATATTTT.

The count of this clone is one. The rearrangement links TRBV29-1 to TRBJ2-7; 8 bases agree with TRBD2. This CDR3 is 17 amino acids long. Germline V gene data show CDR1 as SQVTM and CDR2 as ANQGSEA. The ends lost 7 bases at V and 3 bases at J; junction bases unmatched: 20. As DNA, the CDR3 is TGCAGCGCATCTCTTCCCGGGGGGGACCTTATGTACTACGAGCAGTACTTC. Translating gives CSASLPGGDLMYYEQYF.

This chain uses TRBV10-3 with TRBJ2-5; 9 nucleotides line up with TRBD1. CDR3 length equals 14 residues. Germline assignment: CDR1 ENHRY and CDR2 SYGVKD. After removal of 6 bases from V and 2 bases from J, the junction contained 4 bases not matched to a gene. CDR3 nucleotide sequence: TGTGCCATCAGGCCGGGACAGGGACAAGAGACCCAGTACTTC. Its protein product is CAIRPGQGQETQYF.

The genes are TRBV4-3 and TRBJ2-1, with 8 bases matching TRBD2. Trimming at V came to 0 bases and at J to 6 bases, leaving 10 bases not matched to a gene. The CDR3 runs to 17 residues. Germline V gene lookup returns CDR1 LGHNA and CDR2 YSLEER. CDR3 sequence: CASSQDLRGGLGNEQFF. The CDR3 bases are TGCGCCAGCAGCCAAGACCTTCGGGGGGGTTTAGGCAATGAGCAGTTCTTC.

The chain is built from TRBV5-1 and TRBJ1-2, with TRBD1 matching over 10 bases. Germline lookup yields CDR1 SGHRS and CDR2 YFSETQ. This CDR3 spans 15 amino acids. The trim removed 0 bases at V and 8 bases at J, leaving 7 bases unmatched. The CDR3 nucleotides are TGCGCCAGCAGCTTGGAGGCGACAGGGGGCTGGGGCTACACCTTC. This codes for CASSLEATGGWGYTF.

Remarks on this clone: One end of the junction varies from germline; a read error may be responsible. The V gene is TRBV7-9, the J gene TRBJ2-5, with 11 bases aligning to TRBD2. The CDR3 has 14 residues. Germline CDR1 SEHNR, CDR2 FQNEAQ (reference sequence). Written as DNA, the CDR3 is TGTGCCAGCAGCCTAGCGGGAGGCCGGGAGACCCAGTACTTC. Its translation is CASSLAGGRETQYF.

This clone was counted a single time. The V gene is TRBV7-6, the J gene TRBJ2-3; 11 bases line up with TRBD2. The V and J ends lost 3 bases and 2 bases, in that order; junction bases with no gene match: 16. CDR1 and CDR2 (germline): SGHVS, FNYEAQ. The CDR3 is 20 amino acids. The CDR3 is CASSLTPLLLAGDNTDTQYF. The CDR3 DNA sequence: TGTGCCAGCAGCTTGACCCCACTCTTACTAGCGGGGGATAACACAGATACGCAGTATTTT.

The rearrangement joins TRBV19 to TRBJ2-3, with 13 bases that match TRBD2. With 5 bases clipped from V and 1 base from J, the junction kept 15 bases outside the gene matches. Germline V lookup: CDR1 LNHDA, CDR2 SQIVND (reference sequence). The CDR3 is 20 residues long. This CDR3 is CASSLLGGLAGRTGTDTQYF. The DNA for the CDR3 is TGTGCCAGTAGTCTCCTAGGGGGACTAGCGGGAAGAACTGGCACAGATACGCAGTATTTT.

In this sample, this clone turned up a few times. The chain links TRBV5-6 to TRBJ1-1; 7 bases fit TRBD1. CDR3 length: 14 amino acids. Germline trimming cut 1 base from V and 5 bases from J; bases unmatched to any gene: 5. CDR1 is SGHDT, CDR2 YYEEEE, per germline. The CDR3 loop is CASSLTGDGTEAFF. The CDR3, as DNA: TGTGCCAGCAGCTTGACAGGGGATGGGACTGAAGCTTTCTTT.

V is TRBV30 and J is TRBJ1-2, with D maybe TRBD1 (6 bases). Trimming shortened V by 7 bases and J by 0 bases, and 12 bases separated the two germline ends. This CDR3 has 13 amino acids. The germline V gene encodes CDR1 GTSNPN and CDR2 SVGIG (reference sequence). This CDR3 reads CALQGVPNYGYTF. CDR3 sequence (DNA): TGTGCCTTACAGGGAGTTCCTAACTATGGCTACACCTTC.

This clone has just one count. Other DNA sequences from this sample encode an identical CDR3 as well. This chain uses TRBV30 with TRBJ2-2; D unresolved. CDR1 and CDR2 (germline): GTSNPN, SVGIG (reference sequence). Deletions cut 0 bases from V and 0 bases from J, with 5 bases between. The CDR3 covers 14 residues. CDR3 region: CAWSVLANTGELFF. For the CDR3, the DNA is TGTGCCTGGAGTGTCCTAGCGAACACCGGGGAGCTGTTTTTT.

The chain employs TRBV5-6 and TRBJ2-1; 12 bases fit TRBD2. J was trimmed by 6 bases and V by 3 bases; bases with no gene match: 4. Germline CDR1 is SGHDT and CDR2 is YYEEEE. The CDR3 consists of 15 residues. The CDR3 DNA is TGTGCCAGCAGCTGGGGACTAGCGGGCGGCAATGAGCAGTTCTTC. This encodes CASSWGLAGGNEQFF.

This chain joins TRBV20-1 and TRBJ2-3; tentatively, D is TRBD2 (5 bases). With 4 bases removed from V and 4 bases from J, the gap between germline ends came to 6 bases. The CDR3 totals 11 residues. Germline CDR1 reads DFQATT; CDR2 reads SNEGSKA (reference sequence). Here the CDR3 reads CSATDSDTQYF. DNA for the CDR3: TGCAGTGCTACGGACTCAGATACGCAGTATTTT.

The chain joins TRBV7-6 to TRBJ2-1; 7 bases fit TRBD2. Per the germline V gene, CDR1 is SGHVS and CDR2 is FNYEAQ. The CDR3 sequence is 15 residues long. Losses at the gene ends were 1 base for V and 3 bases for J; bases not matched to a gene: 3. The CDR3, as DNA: TGTGCCAGCAGCTTAGTCGGGGGGATCTACAATGAGCAGTTCTTC. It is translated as CASSLVGGIYNEQFF.

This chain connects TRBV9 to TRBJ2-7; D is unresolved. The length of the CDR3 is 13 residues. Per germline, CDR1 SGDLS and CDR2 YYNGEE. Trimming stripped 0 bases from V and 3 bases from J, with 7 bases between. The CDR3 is CASSVGHGYEQYF. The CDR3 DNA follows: TGTGCCAGCAGCGTAGGTCACGGCTACGAGCAGTACTTC. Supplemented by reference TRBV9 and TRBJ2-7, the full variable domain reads DSGVTQTPKHLITATGQRVTLRCSPRSGDLSVYWYQQSLDQGLQFLIQYYNGEERAKGNILERFSAQQFPDLHSELNLSSLELGDSALYFCASSVGHGYEQYFGPGTRLTVT.

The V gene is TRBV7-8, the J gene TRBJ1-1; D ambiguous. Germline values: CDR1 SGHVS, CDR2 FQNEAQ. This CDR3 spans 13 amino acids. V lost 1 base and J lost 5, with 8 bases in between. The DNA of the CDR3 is TGTGCCAGCAGCTTAGTCCCACAAACTGAAGCTTTCTTT. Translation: CASSLVPQTEAFF.

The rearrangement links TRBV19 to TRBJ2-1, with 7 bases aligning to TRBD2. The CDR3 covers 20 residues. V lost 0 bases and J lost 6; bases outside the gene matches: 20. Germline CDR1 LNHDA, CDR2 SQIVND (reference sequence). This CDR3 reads CASSIDSGGSFSGVGNEQFF. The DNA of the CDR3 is TGTGCCAGTAGTATAGATTCGGGCGGGAGTTTTTCGGGGGTCGGCAATGAGCAGTTCTTC.

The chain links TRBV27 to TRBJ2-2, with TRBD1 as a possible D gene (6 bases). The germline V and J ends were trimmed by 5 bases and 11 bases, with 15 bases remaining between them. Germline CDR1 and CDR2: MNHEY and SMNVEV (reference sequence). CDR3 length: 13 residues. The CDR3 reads CASSIDGRGELFF. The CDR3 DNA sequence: TGTGCCAGCAGTATCGACGGCAGGGGAGAGCTGTTTTTT.

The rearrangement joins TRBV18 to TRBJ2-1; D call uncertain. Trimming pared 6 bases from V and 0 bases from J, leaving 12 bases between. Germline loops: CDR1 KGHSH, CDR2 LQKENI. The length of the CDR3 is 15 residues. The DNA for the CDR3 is TGTGCCAGCTCTCCAGAGCCAAGCTCCTACAATGAGCAGTTCTTC. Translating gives CASSPEPSSYNEQFF. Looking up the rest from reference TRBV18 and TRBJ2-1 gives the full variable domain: NAGVMQNPRHLVRRRGQEARLRCSPMKGHSHVYWYRQLPEEGLKFMVYLQKENIIDESGMPKERFSAEFPKEGPSILRIQQVVRGDSAAYFCASSPEPSSYNEQFFGPGTRLTVL.

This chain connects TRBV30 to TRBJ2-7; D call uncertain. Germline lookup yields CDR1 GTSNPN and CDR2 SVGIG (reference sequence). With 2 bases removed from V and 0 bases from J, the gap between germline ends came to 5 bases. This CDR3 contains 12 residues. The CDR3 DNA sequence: TGTGCCTGGAGTCCTAACTCCTACGAGCAGTACTTC. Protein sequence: CAWSPNSYEQYF.

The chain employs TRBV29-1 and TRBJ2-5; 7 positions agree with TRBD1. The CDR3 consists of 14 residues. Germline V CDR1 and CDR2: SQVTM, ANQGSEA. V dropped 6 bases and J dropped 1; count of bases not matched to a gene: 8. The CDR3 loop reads CSVRRTGSQETQYF. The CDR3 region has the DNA TGCAGCGTCCGACGGACAGGTAGCCAAGAGACCCAGTACTTC.

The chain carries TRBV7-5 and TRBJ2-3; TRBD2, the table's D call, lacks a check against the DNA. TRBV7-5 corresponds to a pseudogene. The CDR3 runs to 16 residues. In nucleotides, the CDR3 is TGTGCCAGAAGTCCCCGGGAAGCGGAGAGCACAGATACGCAGTATTTT. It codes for CARSPREAESTDTQYF.

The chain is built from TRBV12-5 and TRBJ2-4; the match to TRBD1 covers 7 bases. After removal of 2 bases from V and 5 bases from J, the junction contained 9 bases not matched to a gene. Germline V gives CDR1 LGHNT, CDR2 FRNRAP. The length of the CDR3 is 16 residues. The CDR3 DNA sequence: TGTGCTAGTGGTTTGTCCCGCCCCGGGACAGAAAACATTCAGTACTTC. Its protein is CASGLSRPGTENIQYF. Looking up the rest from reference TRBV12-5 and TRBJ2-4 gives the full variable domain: DARVTQTPRHKVTEMGQEVTMRCQPILGHNTVFWYRQTMMQGLELLAYFRNRAPLDDSGMPKDRFSAEMPDATLATLKIQPSEPRDSAVYFCASGLSRPGTENIQYFGAGTRLSVL.

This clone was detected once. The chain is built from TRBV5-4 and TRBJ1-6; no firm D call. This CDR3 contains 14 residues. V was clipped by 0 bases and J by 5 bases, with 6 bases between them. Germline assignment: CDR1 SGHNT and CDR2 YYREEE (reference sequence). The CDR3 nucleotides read TGTGCCAGCAGCTTGGACAAAGATAATTCACCCCTCCACTTT. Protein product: CASSLDKDNSPLHF.